These 7 T cell receptor beta chains came from one sample sequenced in a study of patients and donors after allogeneic stem cell transplantation. From the RT-PCR reads, TCRdb called clonotypes with MiXCR, one entry per CDR3 protein. The table has 190,000 or so distinct CDR3 sequences, about 38% seen once. The sample comprised blood, either unsorted or a sorted T cell fraction (not recorded which). The receptor set was obtained from a human donor who was either an allogeneic HSCT recipient or a stem cell or donor lymphocyte infusion donor (not recorded which). It is not recorded whose cells these are; they may come from a transplant donor.

The rearrangement links TRBV5-1 to TRBJ1-1; weak D call: TRBD1 (5 bases). The germline CDR1 and CDR2 sequences are SGHRS and YFSETQ. The V gene lost 5 bases and the J gene lost 0 bases, with 11 bases spanning the gap. This CDR3 spans 14 amino acids. This CDR3 is CASRSDNMNTEAFF. The DNA for the CDR3 is TGCGCCAGCAGATCGGACAACATGAACACTGAAGCTTTCTTT.

This clonotype has a handful of counts. The gene calls are TRBV4-1 and TRBJ2-7; D ambiguous. Germline values: CDR1 MGHRA, CDR2 YSYEKL. Trimming took 1 base from V and 9 from J, leaving 13 bases between them. This CDR3 is 13 amino acids long. The CDR3 nucleotides read TGCGCCAGCAGCCAAGTTGGCCGACCCCCGCAGTACTTC. Protein: CASSQVGRPPQYF.

The genes are TRBV9 and TRBJ2-7; 11 positions match TRBD1. This CDR3 has 14 residues. Per the germline V gene, CDR1 is SGDLS and CDR2 is YYNGEE. V lost 3 bases and J lost 3; bases outside the gene matches: 2. CDR3 protein: CASSGDRGDYEQYF. The CDR3 DNA reads as TGTGCCAGCAGCGGGGACAGGGGGGACTACGAGCAGTACTTC.

The DNA for the CDR3 is TGCGCCAGCAGCTTTCGGACAGACCTAGGGGAGCTGTTTTTT. This gives the protein CASSFRTDLGELFF. V usage is TRBV5-1 and J usage is TRBJ2-2, with D perhaps TRBD1 (6 bases). Trimming shortened V by 2 bases and J by 8 bases, and 13 bases separated the two germline ends. The CDR3 runs 14 residues. Germline V gene sequence: CDR1 SGHRS, CDR2 YFSETQ.

This clonotype has only a few counts. The CDR3 spells CASSPPGGLGAFF. The DNA of the CDR3 is TGTGCCAGCAGCCCCCCGGGGGGTCTGGGAGCTTTCTTT. The genes are TRBV7-8 and TRBJ1-1; D is perhaps TRBD1 (5 bases). The germline V and J ends were trimmed by 5 bases and 10 bases, with 17 bases remaining between them. The CDR3 covers 13 residues. Germline loops: CDR1 SGHVS, CDR2 FQNEAQ.

This rearrangement joins TRBV20-1 to TRBJ2-3, with 13 bases lining up with TRBD2. This CDR3 is built from 17 residues. After removal of 6 bases from V and 1 base from J, the junction contained 10 bases not matched to a gene. CDR1 DFQATT and CDR2 SNEGSKA come from the germline V gene (reference sequence). CDR3 amino acids: CSAIGLAGAPGTDTQYF. For the CDR3, the DNA is TGCAGTGCAATCGGACTAGCGGGGGCCCCTGGCACAGATACGCAGTATTTT.

This chain links TRBV20-1 with TRBJ1-2; D gene uncertain. The CDR3 sequence is 11 residues long. CDR1 and CDR2 from the germline V gene are DFQATT and SNEGSKA (reference sequence). The V and J ends lost 3 bases and 8 bases respectively, with 10 bases between them. The CDR3 loop is CSASGLGGYTF. Here the CDR3 DNA reads TGCAGTGCTAGCGGGTTAGGCGGCTACACCTTC.